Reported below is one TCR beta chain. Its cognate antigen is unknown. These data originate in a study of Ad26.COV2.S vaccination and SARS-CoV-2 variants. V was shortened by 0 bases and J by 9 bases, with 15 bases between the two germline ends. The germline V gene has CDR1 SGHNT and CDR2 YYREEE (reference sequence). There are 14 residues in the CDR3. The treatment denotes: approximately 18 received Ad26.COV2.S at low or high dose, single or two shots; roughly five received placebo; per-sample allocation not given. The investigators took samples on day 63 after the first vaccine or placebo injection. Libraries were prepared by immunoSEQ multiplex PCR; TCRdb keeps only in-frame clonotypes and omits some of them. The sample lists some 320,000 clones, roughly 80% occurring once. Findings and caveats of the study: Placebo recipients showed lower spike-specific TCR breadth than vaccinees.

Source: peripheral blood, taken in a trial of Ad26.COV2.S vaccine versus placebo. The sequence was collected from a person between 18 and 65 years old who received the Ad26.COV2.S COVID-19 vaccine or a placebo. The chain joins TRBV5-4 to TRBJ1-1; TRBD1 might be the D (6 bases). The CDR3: CASSLGQASPQAFF. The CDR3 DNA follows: TGTGCCAGCAGCTTGGGACAGGCCAGCCCGCAAGCTTTCTTT.